This T cell receptor (beta chain) was recorded in a study of T cells after yellow fever vaccination (dated by TCRdb to the late 2010s). Notes on the research overall: Libraries from fractions with low cell numbers were prepared with the SMART-Seq v4 Ultra Low Input RNA kit. Bulk PBMC replicates and cell subsets were isolated from blood drawn at multiple timepoints before and after both primary and secondary immunization. The cohort comprised two healthy male donors, one aged 18 to 30 and one aged 30 to 40 years. To track T-cell clones before and after primary and booster YFV17D yellow fever vaccination, bulk TCR alpha and beta repertoires were sequenced longitudinally.

V loses 1 base of germline sequence and J loses 5 bases, and the interval between the two ends is 3 bases. CDR1 and CDR2 (WSHSY, SAAADI) derive from the germline V gene. From cysteine to phenylalanine, the CDR3 is 12 amino acids long. Only the CDR3 region is kept as DNA, spanning 36 bases read in frame from base 1. General conclusions and limits of the study: A small share of clonotypes occurred in both CD4 and CD8 compartments, likely arising from convergent recombination. After the booster, most of the clones that had expanded following primary vaccination were detected again (just under 97% of CD4 and 80% to 90% of CD8), which suggests that memory was broadly maintained. The secondary T-cell response was weaker than the primary response but faster, peaking on day 5 instead of day 15. Only a couple of donors were included in the study, so the extent to which the findings can be generalized is limited. Computational filtering was needed because FACS-sorted repertoires could contain abundant contaminating clonotypes from the bulk population.

The sample's treatment or condition label, decoded: live attenuated yellow fever vaccine strain. At every blood-draw timepoint, two biological replicates of bulk PBMCs were collected. A standard Ficoll-Paque protocol was used to isolate PBMCs from peripheral blood. RNA was extracted with TriZol from bulk PBMCs, CD4 and CD8 fractions, and dextramer-positive and dextramer-negative fractions. For sequencing, an Illumina NovaSeq 6000 was employed. Synthesis of TCR cDNA relied on 5'RACE template switching, a step that introduced a universal primer site along with unique molecular identifiers. Priming for cDNA synthesis came from both the TCR alpha and TCR beta constant segments. Two PCR steps were used to amplify libraries, with sample barcodes and sequencing adapters being added in the second step. Libraries were sequenced on Illumina HiSeq 2500 (2x100 bp) or NovaSeq (2x150 bp). Under the source paper's analysis protocol: Demultiplexing of reads and collapsing into UMI consensus sequences were performed with MIGEC, and V(D)J alignment was carried out with MiXCR. Vaccine-responding clonotypes were identified with edgeR using replicate PBMC samples, with FDR below 0.01 and a log2 fold change above 5 up to day 15 being required. Each bulk clonotype received a CD4 or CD8 identity based on whether the sequenced CD4 or CD8 repertoire contained that clonotype at higher abundance. Starting from the raw public reads, TCRdb applied fastp trimming at Q25, assembled clones with MiXCR and retained in-frame beta chains. Identical CDR3 proteins give one entry, which carries the most common genes and DNA. Here the V and J calls rest on TCRdb's processing, not on the authors' analysis. This sample is represented by over 300,000 distinct CDR3 sequences; roughly 4% of them were singletons. The ten top clones hold 23% of the sample.

This clonotype was seen more than once but under ten times. What antigen it recognizes has not been identified. No quality values exist for individual bases; no much larger clone is one base distant. Recombination joined TRBV10-2 with TRBJ2-1; the D gene is unclear. This clonotype was obtained from a young man who received the YFV17D yellow fever vaccine. The material sequenced was PBMCs, taken on the day of the yellow fever booster vaccination. The DNA is TGCGCCAGCAGTGAGTTCGACAATGAGCAGTTCTTC. This sequence encodes CASSEFDNEQFF.